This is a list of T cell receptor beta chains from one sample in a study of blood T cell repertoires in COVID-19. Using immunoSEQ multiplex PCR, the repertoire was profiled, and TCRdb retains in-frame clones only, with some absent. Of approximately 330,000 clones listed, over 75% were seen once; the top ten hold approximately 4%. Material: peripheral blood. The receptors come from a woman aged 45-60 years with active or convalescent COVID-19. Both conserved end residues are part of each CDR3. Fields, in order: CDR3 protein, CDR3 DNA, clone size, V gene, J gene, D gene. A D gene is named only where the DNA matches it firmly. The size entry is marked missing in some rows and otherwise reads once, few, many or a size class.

CASKRDRDETQYF	TGTGCCAGCAAGCGGGACCGGGACGAGACCCAGTACTTC	.	TRBV2	TRBJ2-5	TRBD2
CASSYPTGGAGTEAFF	TGTGCCAGCAGTTACCCGACAGGGGGAGCAGGGACTGAAGCTTTCTTT	.	TRBV6-2/TRBV6-3	TRBJ1-1	TRBD1
CASSLAGDRHEKLFF	TGCGCCAGCAGCTTGGCCGGGGACAGACATGAAAAACTGTTTTTT	few	TRBV5-1	TRBJ1-4	TRBD1
CASSVARGTTLPNEQFF	TGTGCCAGCAGCGTAGCTAGGGGGACGACCCTGCCTAATGAGCAGTTCTTC	.	TRBV9	TRBJ2-1	.
CASSVDRTAINEKLFF	TGTGCCAGCAGCGTAGATAGGACAGCAATTAATGAAAAACTGTTTTTT	.	TRBV9	TRBJ1-4	.
CASKEDRAIPEAFF	TGTGCCAGTAAGGAGGACAGGGCAATCCCTGAAGCTTTCTTT	.	TRBV19	TRBJ1-1	TRBD1
CASPPMGRGESYGYTF	TGTGCCAGCCCCCCTATGGGCAGGGGGGAAAGCTATGGCTACACCTTC	.	TRBV21-1	TRBJ1-2	.
CASSSHDRVNYGYTF	TGTGCCAGTAGTTCCCACGACAGAGTTAACTATGGCTACACCTTC	.	TRBV19	TRBJ1-2	.
CASSLRRETQYF	TGTGCCAGCAGCTTGAGGCGAGAGACCCAGTACTTC	few	TRBV7-9	TRBJ2-5	.
CASSRTSFFAEQYF	TGTGCCAGCAGCCGCACTAGTTTTTTTGCCGAGCAGTACTTC	.	TRBV27	TRBJ2-7	.
CASSSAGGLEAFF	TGTGCCAGCAGCTCCGCGGGGGGTCTGGAAGCTTTCTTT	.	TRBV7-9	TRBJ1-1	.
CASSSHRGHEKLFF	TGTGCCAGCAGTTCCCACAGGGGGCATGAAAAACTGTTTTTT	few	TRBV28	TRBJ1-4	TRBD1
CSGGGQGADYTF	TGCAGCGGGGGCGGACAGGGGGCGGACTACACCTTC	.	TRBV29-1	TRBJ1-2	TRBD1
CAISEGEPGETQYF	TGTGCCATCAGTGAGGGGGAACCGGGGGAGACCCAGTACTTC	.	TRBV10-3	TRBJ2-5	.
CASSNTGQGSGAFF	TGTGCCAGCAGCAACACGGGTCAAGGATCTGGAGCTTTCTTT	.	TRBV7-9	TRBJ1-1	.
CASSVGTLFNNEQFF	TGTGCCAGCAGCGTTGGGACTCTTTTCAACAATGAGCAGTTCTTC	.	TRBV9	TRBJ2-1	.
CASSLGYATSSGNTIYF	TGTGCCAGCAGCTTAGGGTATGCCACGAGCTCTGGAAACACCATATATTTT	.	TRBV7-6	TRBJ1-3	.
CASSVGGVYGYTF	TGTGCCAGCAGCGTAGGGGGGGTCTATGGCTACACCTTC	.	TRBV9	TRBJ1-2	.
CASSLREKVYEQYF	TGTGCCAGCAGCCTCCGGGAGAAGGTCTACGAGCAGTACTTC	.	TRBV13	TRBJ2-7	.
CASSYEQLVDQPQHF	TGTGCCAGCAGTTACGAACAGCTTGTGGATCAGCCCCAGCATTTT	.	TRBV6-6	TRBJ1-5	.
CATSDFGTAQETQYF	TGTGCCACCAGTGATTTCGGGACAGCCCAAGAGACCCAGTACTTC	.	TRBV24-1	TRBJ2-5	TRBD1
CASSQDRVNEKLFF	TGTGCCAGCAGCCAGGACAGGGTGAATGAAAAACTGTTTTTT	.	TRBV7-9	TRBJ1-4	TRBD1
CASSSTQGAIGTEAFF	TGTGCCAGCAGCTCTACACAGGGGGCGATCGGCACTGAAGCTTTCTTT	.	TRBV7-9	TRBJ1-1	TRBD1
CSASGGGEAFF	TGCAGTGCTAGCGGAGGGGGCGAAGCTTTCTTT	.	TRBV20-1	TRBJ1-1	TRBD1
CASSPGTSGRIAGELFF	TGTGCCAGCAGCCCCGGGACTAGCGGGAGAATCGCCGGGGAGCTGTTTTTT	.	TRBV9	TRBJ2-2	TRBD2
CASTGTGGNQPQHF	TGTGCCAGTACTGGGACAGGGGGCAATCAGCCCCAGCATTTT	few	TRBV19	TRBJ1-5	TRBD1
CASSYSSRGPYGYTF	TGTGCCAGCAGTTACTCGTCTAGGGGCCCGTATGGCTACACCTTC	few	TRBV6-5	TRBJ1-2	.
CASSDHLPRGEKLFF	TGTGCCAGCAGCGACCACCTTCCACGGGGGGAAAAACTGTTTTTT	.	TRBV6-5	TRBJ1-4	.
CASSPPFGAGGPLEQYF	TGTGCCAGCAGTCCCCCCTTTGGGGCGGGAGGGCCGCTCGAGCAGTACTTC	.	TRBV27	TRBJ2-7	TRBD2
CASSLLTGYGYTF	TGTGCCAGCAGTTTACTCACAGGCTATGGCTACACCTTC	.	TRBV28	TRBJ1-2	.
CASSLDGLGGYEQYF	TGTGCCAGCAGCTTGGATGGGTTAGGGGGCTACGAGCAGTACTTC	.	TRBV5-6	TRBJ2-7	.
CSAWGLAGREQYF	TGCAGCGCCTGGGGACTAGCAGGACGGGAGCAGTACTTC	.	TRBV29-1	TRBJ2-7	TRBD2
CATSTRTGRNYGYTF	TGTGCCACCAGCACCCGGACAGGGCGTAACTATGGCTACACCTTC	once	TRBV15	TRBJ1-2	TRBD1
CASSQVREPTYEQYF	TGCGCCAGCAGCCAAGTTAGGGAGCCAACCTACGAGCAGTACTTC	.	TRBV4-1	TRBJ2-7	.
CASAGLAGTNTGELFF	TGTGCCAGTGCGGGACTAGCGGGGACAAACACCGGGGAGCTGTTTTTT	.	TRBV7-2	TRBJ2-2	TRBD2